This TCR beta chain originates from a study of cytotoxic CD8 clonotypes in ibrutinib-treated CLL. The table lists this clone with a few counts. Compared with germline, one end of the junction differs, possibly owing to a read error. This CDR3 is built from 16 residues. In germline, CDR1 is MNHNY, CDR2 SVGAGI (reference sequence). Only in-frame clones appear in the TCRdb table, and some are missing; sequencing was by immunoSEQ multiplex PCR. The sample shows approximately 50,000 clones, around 68% of them seen only once. Source: PBMCs, taken after 12 months of ibrutinib treatment. J is TRBJ2-5 and V is TRBV6-6; D possibly corresponds to TRBD1 (6 bases). The TCR sequence derives from a human donor with chronic lymphocytic leukemia. The CDR3 nucleotides read TGTGCCAGCAGTTACTCGCAGGGGTTGGGGCAAGAAACCCAGTACTTC. It translates to CASSYSQGLGQETQYF.